The 17 T cell receptor beta chains below were found in one sample sequenced in a study of Graves' ophthalmopathy and Graves' hyperthyroidism. Amplification targeted the TCR beta CDR3 regions, with RNA transcripts as the source material. Amplification began with first-round RT-PCR using HTBI primers, then second-round multiplex PCR was performed. In TCRdb, the multiplex PCR reads were re-called with MiXCR into one record per CDR3 protein. The table records 600,000 to 650,000 distinct CDR3 sequences, 22% of them present only once. The sequenced sample was peripheral blood. The receptor set was obtained from a woman between 18 and 29 years old with stable Graves' hyperthyroidism. Some clones in this sample may be carry-over from other donors' samples.

There are many counts of this clonotype. CDR3 loop: CSAQGGANQPQHF. Here the CDR3 DNA reads TGCAGTGCCCAAGGGGGAGCCAATCAGCCCCAGCATTTT. The V call is TRBV20-1, the J call TRBJ1-5; D perhaps matches TRBD1 (6 bases). This CDR3 region has 13 residues. Germline V gene data show CDR1 as DFQATT and CDR2 as SNEGSKA (reference sequence). Deletions cut 6 bases from V and 3 bases from J, with 12 bases between.

This clonotype has ten or more counts. The chain recombines TRBV20-1 with TRBJ2-7; a possible D gene is TRBD1 (6 bases). Germline CDR1 and CDR2: DFQATT and SNEGSKA (reference sequence). The CDR3 runs 14 residues. V was cut by 6 bases and J by 5 bases, with 20 bases left in between. This CDR3 is CSASRRQVRDEQYF. In DNA, the CDR3 is TGCAGTGCCTCACGGAGACAGGTGCGGGACGAGCAGTACTTC.

This clonotype has a count of ten or more. The rearrangement joins TRBV7-8 to TRBJ1-5; 9 bases are a match to TRBD1. The germline CDR1 and CDR2 sequences are SGHVS and FQNEAQ. This CDR3 contains 15 residues. After removal of 5 bases from V and 9 bases from J, the junction contained 11 bases not matched to a gene. CDR3 nucleotides: TGTGCCAGCAGCCCAAGGGACAGGGCGCGTGGGCCCCAGCATTTT. Translating gives CASSPRDRARGPQHF.

In its sample, this clonotype was seen many times. The J gene is TRBJ1-1, the V gene TRBV5-1, with 7 nucleotides matching TRBD1. Germline CDR1 reads SGHRS; CDR2 reads YFSETQ. The CDR3 loop spans 17 amino acids. V gave up 2 bases and J gave up 0 bases; unmatched junction bases: 10. The CDR3 DNA follows: TGCGCCAGCAGCTTCACAGGGGTAGGGGCCATGAACACTGAAGCTTTCTTT. The encoded protein is CASSFTGVGAMNTEAFF.

V is TRBV4-1 and J is TRBJ2-7, with 9 bases aligning to TRBD2. Germline trimming cut 0 bases from V and 3 bases from J; bases unmatched to any gene: 3. Germline assignment: CDR1 MGHRA and CDR2 YSYEKL. The CDR3 covers 15 residues. The DNA for the CDR3 is TGCGCCAGCAGCCAAGATGGTAGCGGGAGCTACGAGCAGTACTTC. This sequence encodes CASSQDGSGSYEQYF.

This clonotype was observed many times. The chain uses TRBV13 and TRBJ2-5; D gene uncertain. Germline CDR1 reads PRHDT; CDR2 reads FYEKMQ (reference sequence). The V gene lost 5 bases and the J gene lost 4 bases, with 8 bases spanning the gap. The CDR3 contains 12 residues. The CDR3 nucleotides read TGTGCCAGCAGCCAATTCTCAGAGACCCAGTACTTC. Amino acids: CASSQFSETQYF.

Note on this clonotype: Since the CDR3 does not end with the conserved phenylalanine or tryptophan, this likely comes from a read error. No DNA is shown, since the ends of the CDR3 on it are uncertain; the CDR3 is the one TCRdb lists. The chain links TRBV12-3 or TRBV12-4 to TRBJ2-5; the table's D gene call, TRBD1, was not cross checked with the DNA. From its first to its last residue, the CDR3 has 10 amino acids. CDR3 loop: CASRRDRGRG.

This clonotype was detected ten times or more. V is TRBV6-5 and J is TRBJ2-7, with TRBD2 matching 8 bases. This CDR3 comprises 17 residues. Germline V gene sequence: CDR1 MNHEY, CDR2 SVGAGI. V lost 0 bases, J lost 1 base, and 8 bases stayed unmatched. CDR3 residues: CASSYSGRGGRSYEQYF. The CDR3 DNA is TGTGCCAGCAGTTACTCAGGGCGCGGGGGGCGATCCTACGAGCAGTACTTC.

This rearrangement joins TRBV6-1 to TRBJ2-2; 7 bases agree with TRBD1. The trim removed 4 bases at V and 4 bases at J, leaving 3 bases unmatched. CDR1 is MNHNS and CDR2 is SASEGT in the germline V gene. The CDR3 sequence is 14 residues long. The CDR3 here is CASSAHRGTGELFF. The CDR3 DNA reads as TGTGCCAGCAGTGCACACAGGGGCACCGGGGAGCTGTTTTTT.

V gene TRBV12-3 or TRBV12-4 combines with J gene TRBJ1-2; 7 positions agree with TRBD1. J was trimmed by 4 bases and V by 6 bases; bases with no gene match: 5. The CDR3 is 13 residues long. CDR3 nucleotides: TGTGCCAGCAGCGACCGGACAGGCTATGGCTACACCTTC. Residues: CASSDRTGYGYTF.

This clonotype was seen a few times. In DNA form, the CDR3 reads TGTGCCAGCAGTGGGTCAAGTGACTACCTACAAGAGACCCAGTACTTC. This translates into CASSGSSDYLQETQYF. The rearrangement uses TRBV6-4 and TRBJ2-5, with D possibly being TRBD2 (5 bases). CDR1 and CDR2 from the germline V gene are MRHNA and SNTAGT. With 4 bases removed from V and 2 bases from J, the gap between germline ends came to 17 bases. CDR3 size: 16 residues.

V is TRBV9 and J is TRBJ2-7; maybe TRBD2 (6 bases). CDR3 length equals 17 residues. V dropped 3 bases and J dropped 4 bases, with 23 bases sitting between them. CDR1 and CDR2 (germline): SGDLS, YYNGEE. CDR3 sequence reads: CASSGGLGPSGDYEQYF. CDR3 in DNA: TGTGCCAGCAGCGGGGGACTGGGGCCTAGTGGTGATTACGAGCAGTACTTC.

V usage is TRBV3-1 and J usage is TRBJ1-5; 7 bases are shared with TRBD1. Germline-derived CDR1 and CDR2 are LGHDT and YNNKEL (reference sequence). The CDR3 covers 17 residues. Trimming at V came to 3 bases and at J to 3 bases, leaving 11 bases not matched to a gene. In DNA, the CDR3 is TGTGCCAGCAGCCAGCGAGGGGGCAGGGAAGCCAATCAGCCCCAGCATTTT. This sequence encodes CASSQRGGREANQPQHF.

The chain carries TRBV5-1 and TRBJ2-2, with 11 bases lining up with TRBD1. CDR1 and CDR2 from the germline V gene are SGHRS and YFSETQ. Trimming cost V 7 bases and J 3 bases; bases outside gene matches: 8. CDR3 length equals 16 residues. This chain's CDR3 is CASSRGQGVDTGELFF. CDR3 coding DNA: TGCGCCAGCTCCAGGGGACAGGGGGTCGACACCGGGGAGCTGTTTTTT.

Many counts were recorded for this clonotype. The J gene is TRBJ2-7, the V gene TRBV6-2 or TRBV6-3, with TRBD1 identical over 7 bases. Germline-derived CDR1 and CDR2 are MNHEY and SVGEGT. The CDR3 sequence is 13 residues long. Unmatched junction bases numbered 9, after V lost 11 bases and J lost 2 bases. CDR3: CASCTGTAYEQYF. DNA for the CDR3: TGTGCCTCCTGCACGGGGACAGCCTACGAGCAGTACTTC.

This clonotype was counted at least ten times. V usage is TRBV4-1 and J usage is TRBJ1-2; no firm D call. Germline CDR1 is MGHRA and CDR2 is YSYEKL. Trimming took 1 base from V and 2 from J, leaving 8 bases between them. The CDR3 covers 14 residues. CDR3 region: CASSQGLPNYGYTF. For the CDR3, the DNA is TGCGCCAGCAGCCAAGGTCTCCCCAACTATGGCTACACCTTC.

This clonotype occurred a few times. This sequence joins TRBV4-2 and TRBJ1-3; no clear D. V lost 0 bases to trimming and J lost 0 bases, with 12 bases between them. This CDR3 comprises 17 residues. Germline lookup yields CDR1 LGHNA and CDR2 YNFKEQ. CDR3 region: CASSQDLRLNSGNTIYF. DNA for the CDR3: TGTGCCAGCAGCCAAGATCTTCGACTTAACTCTGGAAACACCATATATTTT.